The clone carrying this T cell receptor beta chain was seen more than once but under ten times. What it binds is not known. The data are from a study of shared clonotypes between healthy human individuals. Study outcomes and limitations: Sharing across a few donors was seen in around 5% of naive CD4 clonotypes.

Only in-frame clones appear in the TCRdb table, and some are missing; sequencing was by immunoSEQ multiplex PCR. The table lists more than 850,000 clones, more than 75% of them singletons. In the CD4+ fraction, cells were divided into CD45RA+ naive and CD45RA-negative memory subsets. The J segment lost 6 bases and the V segment lost 2 bases, leaving 9 bases of the junction unmatched. The germline CDR1 and CDR2 sequences are SGHDN and FVKESK. This CDR3 is 15 amino acids long. V and J are TRBV14 and TRBJ1-2; 7 nucleotides agree with TRBD1. The origin of this receptor is a man aged 18 to 30 in good health. Some clones in this sample may be carry-over from other donors' samples. The sample consisted of memory CD4+ T cells from PBMCs. Regarding subset: CD45RA-negative fraction. The CDR3 region is CASSQQTGFPHGYTF. For the CDR3, the DNA is TGTGCCAGCAGCCAACAGACAGGGTTCCCACATGGCTACACCTTC.